The 3 T cell receptor beta chains listed next were all sequenced from one sample in a study of radiotherapy plus CTLA-4 blockade in lung cancer. The table came from immunoSEQ multiplex PCR; TCRdb's copy has only in-frame clones and leaves some out. The sample has tens of thousands of clones, about nine tenths seen once; the top ten hold less than 45%. Sequencing was performed on peripheral blood, taken from a patient treated with radiotherapy plus ipilimumab. These receptors all come from a human donor with non-small cell lung cancer that progressed on radiotherapy plus ipilimumab.

J is TRBJ2-3 and V is TRBV7-3, with D unclear. This CDR3 region has 11 residues. Trimming removed 5 bases at V and 6 bases at J, with 6 bases between. Germline-derived CDR1 and CDR2 are SGHTA and FQGTGA. CDR3 protein: CASSPRDTQYF. DNA of the CDR3: TGTGCCAGCAGCCCCCGGGATACGCAGTATTTT.

The CDR3 spells CASSGEAVYGYTF. The CDR3 coding sequence is TGCGCCAGCAGCGGTGAGGCAGTATATGGCTACACCTTC. The chain has TRBV5-1 and TRBJ1-2, with D unresolved. V was cut by 4 bases and J by 5 bases, with 12 bases left in between. The CDR3 contains 13 residues. Germline CDR1 reads SGHRS; CDR2 reads YFSETQ.

This clone has only one observation. The V and J genes are TRBV5-1 and TRBJ1-2; D might be TRBD1 (6 bases). The germline V gene has CDR1 SGHRS and CDR2 YFSETQ. The CDR3 runs 15 residues. V was cut by 2 bases and J by 8 bases, with 19 bases left in between. CDR3 nucleotide sequence: TGCGCCAGCAGCTTACGCGGGACATCTGTTGACGGCTACACCTTC. It codes for CASSLRGTSVDGYTF.